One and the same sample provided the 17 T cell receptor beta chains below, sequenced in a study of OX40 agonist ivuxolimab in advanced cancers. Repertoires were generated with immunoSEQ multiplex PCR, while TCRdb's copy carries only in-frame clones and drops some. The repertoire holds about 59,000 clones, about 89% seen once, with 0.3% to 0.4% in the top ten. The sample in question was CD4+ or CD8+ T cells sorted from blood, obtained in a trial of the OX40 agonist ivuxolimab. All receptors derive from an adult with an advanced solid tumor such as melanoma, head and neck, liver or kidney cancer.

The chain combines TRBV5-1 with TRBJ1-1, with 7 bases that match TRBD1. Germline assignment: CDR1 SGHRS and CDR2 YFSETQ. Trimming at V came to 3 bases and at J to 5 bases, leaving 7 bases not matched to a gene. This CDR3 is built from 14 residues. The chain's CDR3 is CASSWEGAGTEAFF. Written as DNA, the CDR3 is TGCGCCAGCAGCTGGGAGGGGGCGGGAACTGAAGCTTTCTTT.

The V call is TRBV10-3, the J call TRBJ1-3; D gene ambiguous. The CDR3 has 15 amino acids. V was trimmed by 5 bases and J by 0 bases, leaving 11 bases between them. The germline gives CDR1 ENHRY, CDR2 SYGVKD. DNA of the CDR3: TGTGCCATCAGTTCCGGGCCACTCTCTGGAAACACCATATATTTT. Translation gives CAISSGPLSGNTIYF.

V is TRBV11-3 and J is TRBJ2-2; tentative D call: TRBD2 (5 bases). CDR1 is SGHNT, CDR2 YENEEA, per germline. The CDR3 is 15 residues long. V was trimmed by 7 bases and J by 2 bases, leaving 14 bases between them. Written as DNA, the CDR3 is TGTGCCAGCACGCCGGGCGGGCGCAACACCGGGGAGCTGTTTTTT. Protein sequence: CASTPGGRNTGELFF.

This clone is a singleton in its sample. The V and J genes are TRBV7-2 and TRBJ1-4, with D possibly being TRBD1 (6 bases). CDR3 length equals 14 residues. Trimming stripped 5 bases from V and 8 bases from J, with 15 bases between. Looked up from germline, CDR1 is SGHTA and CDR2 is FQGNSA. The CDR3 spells CASSRGGAREKLFF. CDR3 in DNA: TGTGCCAGCAGCCGAGGGGGGGCTCGGGAAAAACTGTTTTTT.

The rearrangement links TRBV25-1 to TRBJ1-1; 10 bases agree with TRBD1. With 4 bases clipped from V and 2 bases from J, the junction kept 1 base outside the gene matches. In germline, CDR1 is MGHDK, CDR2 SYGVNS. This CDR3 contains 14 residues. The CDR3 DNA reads TGTGCCAGCAGTGGACAGGGGGCAAACACTGAAGCTTTCTTT. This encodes CASSGQGANTEAFF.

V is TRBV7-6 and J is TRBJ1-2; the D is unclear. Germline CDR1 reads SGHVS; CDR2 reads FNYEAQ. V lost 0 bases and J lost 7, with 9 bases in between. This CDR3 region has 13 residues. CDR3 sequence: CASSLAGLSGYTF. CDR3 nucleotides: TGTGCCAGCAGCTTAGCAGGGCTAAGTGGCTACACCTTC.

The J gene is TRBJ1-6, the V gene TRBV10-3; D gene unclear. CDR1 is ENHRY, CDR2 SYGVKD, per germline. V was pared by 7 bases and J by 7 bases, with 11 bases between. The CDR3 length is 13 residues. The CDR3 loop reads CAINVLKNSPLHF. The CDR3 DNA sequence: TGTGCCATCAATGTTTTGAAGAATTCACCCCTCCACTTT.

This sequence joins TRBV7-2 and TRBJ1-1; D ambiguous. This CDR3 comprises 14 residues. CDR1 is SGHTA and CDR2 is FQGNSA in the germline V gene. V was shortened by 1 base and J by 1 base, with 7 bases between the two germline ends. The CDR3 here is CASSLVYRNTEAFF. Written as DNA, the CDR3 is TGTGCCAGCAGCTTAGTGTACAGGAACACTGAAGCTTTCTTT.

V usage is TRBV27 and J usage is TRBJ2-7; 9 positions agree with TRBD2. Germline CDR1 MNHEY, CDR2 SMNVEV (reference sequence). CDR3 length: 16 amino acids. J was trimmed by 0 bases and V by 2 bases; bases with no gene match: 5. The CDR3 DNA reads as TGTGCCAGCAGTTTACTCCTAGCGGGACGCTCCTACGAGCAGTACTTC. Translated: CASSLLLAGRSYEQYF.

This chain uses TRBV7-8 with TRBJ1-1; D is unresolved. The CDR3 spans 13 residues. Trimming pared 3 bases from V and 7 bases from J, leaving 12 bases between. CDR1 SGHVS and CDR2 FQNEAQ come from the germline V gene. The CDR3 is CASSLAPRGEAFF. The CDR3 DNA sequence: TGTGCCAGCAGCTTGGCACCTCGCGGTGAAGCTTTCTTT.

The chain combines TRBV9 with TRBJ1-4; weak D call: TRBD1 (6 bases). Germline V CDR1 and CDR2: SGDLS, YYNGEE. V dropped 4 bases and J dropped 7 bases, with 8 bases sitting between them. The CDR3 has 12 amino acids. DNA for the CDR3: TGTGCCAGCAGCCCACAGGGTGAAAAACTGTTTTTT. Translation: CASSPQGEKLFF.

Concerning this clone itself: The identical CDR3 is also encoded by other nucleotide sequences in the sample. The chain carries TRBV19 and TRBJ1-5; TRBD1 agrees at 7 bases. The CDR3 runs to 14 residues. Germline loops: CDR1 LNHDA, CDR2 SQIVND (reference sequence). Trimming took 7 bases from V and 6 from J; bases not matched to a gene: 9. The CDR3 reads CASMAGGKGQPQHF. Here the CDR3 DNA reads TGTGCCAGTATGGCAGGGGGGAAAGGTCAGCCCCAGCATTTT. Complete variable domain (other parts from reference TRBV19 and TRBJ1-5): DGGITQSPKYLFRKEGQNVTLSCEQNLNHDAMYWYRQDPGQGLRLIYYSQIVNDFQKGDIAEGYSVSREKKESFPLTVTSAQKNPTAFYLCASMAGGKGQPQHFGDGTRLSIL.

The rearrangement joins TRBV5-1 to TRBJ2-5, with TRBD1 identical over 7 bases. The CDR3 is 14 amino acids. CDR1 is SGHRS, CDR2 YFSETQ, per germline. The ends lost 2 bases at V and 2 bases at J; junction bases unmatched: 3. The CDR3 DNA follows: TGCGCCAGCAGCTTCGGACAGGTTCAAGAGACCCAGTACTTC. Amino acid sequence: CASSFGQVQETQYF.

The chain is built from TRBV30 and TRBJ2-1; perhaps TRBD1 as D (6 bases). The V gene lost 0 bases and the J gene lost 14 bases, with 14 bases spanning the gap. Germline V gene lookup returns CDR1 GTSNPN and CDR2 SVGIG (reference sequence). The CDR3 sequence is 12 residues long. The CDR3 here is CAWSVQQGRKFF. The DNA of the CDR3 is TGTGCCTGGAGTGTACAACAGGGCAGGAAGTTCTTC.

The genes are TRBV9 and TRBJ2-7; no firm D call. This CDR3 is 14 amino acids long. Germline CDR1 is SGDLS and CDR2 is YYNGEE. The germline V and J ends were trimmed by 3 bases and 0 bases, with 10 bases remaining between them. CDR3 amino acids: CASSAPRSSYEQYF. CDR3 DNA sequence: TGTGCCAGCAGCGCGCCACGGAGCTCCTACGAGCAGTACTTC.

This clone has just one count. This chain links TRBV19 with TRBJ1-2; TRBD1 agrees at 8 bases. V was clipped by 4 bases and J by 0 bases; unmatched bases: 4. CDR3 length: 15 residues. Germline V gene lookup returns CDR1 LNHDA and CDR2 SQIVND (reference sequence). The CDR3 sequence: CASSRQGATNYGYTF. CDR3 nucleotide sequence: TGTGCCAGTAGTAGGCAGGGGGCGACTAACTATGGCTACACCTTC.

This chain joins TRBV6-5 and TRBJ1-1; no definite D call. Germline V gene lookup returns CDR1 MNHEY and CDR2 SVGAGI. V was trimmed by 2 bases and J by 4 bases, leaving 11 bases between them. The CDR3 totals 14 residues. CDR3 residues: CASSYGQSLTEAFF. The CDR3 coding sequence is TGTGCCAGCAGTTACGGGCAGTCTCTCACTGAAGCTTTCTTT.